This TCR beta chain originates from a study of neurological immune-mediated disorders. Study-wide results and caveats: TCR-beta repertoires seemed private in all groups, with no expanded CDR3 amino acid sequences shared.

This CDR3 region has 13 residues. Germline V gene data show CDR1 as SGHTA and CDR2 as FQGTGA. V shed 5 bases, J shed 4 bases, and the junction held 3 bases outside the gene matches. Specified time point: longitudinal time-point 1 (baseline). Volunteers from a blood bank in Maryland, USA, constituted the healthy controls. Unsorted libraries were prepared from 2 million PBMCs that had been stored at -80 C. Synthesis of cDNA was performed by 5'RACE using 10-nucleotide random UMIs. A single record per CDR3 protein comes from TCRdb applying MiXCR to the 5' RACE reads. The sample lists tens of thousands of distinct CDR3 sequences; 9% to 10% were seen once. Remarks on this clonotype: What it recognizes is unknown.

The source of this sequence is a woman between 40 and 50 years old in good health. This chain links TRBV7-3 with TRBJ2-3; 7 bases agree with TRBD1. The specimen sequenced was PBMCs. The CDR3 DNA reads as TGTGCCAGCAGCCGGGACAGTTCAGATACGCAGTATTTT. This sequence encodes CASSRDSSDTQYF. The variable domain in full, completed from reference TRBV7-3 and TRBJ2-3, reads GAGVSQTPSNKVTEKGKYVELRCDPISGHTALYWYRQSLGQGPEFLIYFQGTGAADDSGLPNDRFFAVRPEGSVSTLKIQRTERGDSAVYLCASSRDSSDTQYFGPGTRLTVL.